This is a list of T cell receptor beta chains from one sample in a study of OX40 agonist ivuxolimab in advanced cancers. Only in-frame clones appear in the TCRdb table, and some are missing; sequencing was by immunoSEQ multiplex PCR. The sample includes roughly 32,000 clones, 84% of them seen just once. Sequencing used CD4+ or CD8+ T cells sorted from blood, obtained in a trial of the OX40 agonist ivuxolimab. These receptors were taken from an adult with an advanced solid tumor such as melanoma, head and neck, liver or kidney cancer. Each CDR3 is given with its conserved first and last residue. A D gene is named only where the DNA matches it firmly. Only part of the rows carry a size: once, few, many, or a class if the clone is expanded.

>.|TRBJ2-1|TRBD2|TRBV27
TGTGCCAGCAGATCTAGCGGGAGGTCCCCCTACAATGAGCAGTTCTTC
CASRSSGRSPYNEQFF
>.|TRBJ2-7|TRBD1|TRBV29-1
TGCAGCGTGTCCGGGACAGGGGCCTACGAGCAGTACTTC
CSVSGTGAYEQYF
>.|TRBJ1-5|TRBD1|TRBV2
TGTGCCAGCAGGGGGACAGGGGGACCCAATCAGCCCCAGCATTTT
CASRGTGGPNQPQHF
>.|TRBJ2-7|.|TRBV9
TGTGCCAGCAGCGGAGGAGGGGGGTTCTCCTACGAGCAGTACTTC
CASSGGGGFSYEQYF
>.|TRBJ1-2|.|TRBV29-1
TGCAGCGCTCCGGACGGTAACTATGGCTACACCTTC
CSAPDGNYGYTF
>.|TRBJ2-2|.|TRBV11-2
TGTGCCAGCAGCTTAGCTGCCGGGGAGCTGTTTTTT
CASSLAAGELFF
>.|TRBJ2-1|.|TRBV4-2
TGTGCCAGCAGCCAAGATCTATTGGGGTGGGACGGAGGGGATGAGCAGTTCTTC
CASSQDLLGWDGGDEQFF
>.|TRBJ2-7|.|TRBV30
TGTGCCTGGAGTCCCTCGGCCGAGCAGTACTTC
CAWSPSAEQYF
>.|TRBJ1-1|.|TRBV5-6
TGTGCCAGCAGTTACCAGGGTGACACTGAAGCTTTCTTT
CASSYQGDTEAFF
>.|TRBJ1-2|.|TRBV6-5
TGTGCCAGCAGTTACTCGACAGACCTTTTCTATGGCTACACCTTC
CASSYSTDLFYGYTF
>.|TRBJ2-5|.|TRBV27
TGTGCCAGCAGTCCCGTTCTTAACGAATACCAAGAGACCCAGTACTTC
CASSPVLNEYQETQYF
>.|TRBJ2-3|.|TRBV10-1
TGCGCCAGCAGTGAAGGTAGAGGGGTGGATACGCAGTATTTT
CASSEGRGVDTQYF
>medium-sized|TRBJ1-6|TRBD1|TRBV6-5
TGTGCCAGCAGTTACTCCCGACAGGGGGCATGGTCACCCCTCCACTTT
CASSYSRQGAWSPLHF
>.|TRBJ2-5|TRBD1|TRBV18
TGTGCCAGCTCACCCCGGGACAGGGGTGACCAAGAGACCCAGTACTTC
CASSPRDRGDQETQYF
>.|TRBJ2-7|.|TRBV19
TGTGCCAGTAGTATAGTGGGTTTCGAGCAGTACTTC
CASSIVGFEQYF
>.|TRBJ2-7|TRBD2|TRBV4-1
TGCGCCAGCAGCCAGATTGGGGGGGAACCCTACGAGCAGTACTTC
CASSQIGGEPYEQYF